A single sample is the source of the 9 T cell receptor beta chains below, sequenced in a study of blood T cell repertoires in COVID-19. This table comes from immunoSEQ multiplex PCR, and its TCRdb copy is limited to in-frame clones, with some not included. The repertoire holds roughly 140,000 clones, with around 89% as singletons. The sample taken for sequencing was peripheral blood. These TCRs come from a human donor in a cohort sampled during active COVID-19.

The chain joins TRBV6-2 or TRBV6-3 to TRBJ2-3; TRBD2 agrees at 8 bases. V lost 5 bases and J lost 4; bases outside the gene matches: 5. This CDR3 has 14 residues. The germline V gene has CDR1 MNHEY and CDR2 SVGEGT. The CDR3 region is CASSRTSPADTQYF. CDR3 DNA sequence: TGTGCCAGCAGTCGGACTAGCCCGGCAGATACGCAGTATTTT.

This clone was seen just once. The chain employs TRBV18 and TRBJ1-2, with 7 bases that match TRBD1. Germline CDR1 is KGHSH and CDR2 is LQKENI. V was pared by 3 bases and J by 6 bases, with 13 bases of the junction left unmatched. The CDR3 spans 16 residues. As DNA, the CDR3 is TGTGCCAGCTCACCCAACCAGGGTAGGGGGCTTCATGGCTACACCTTC. Translating gives CASSPNQGRGLHGYTF.

In its sample, this clone was seen once. The genes are TRBV9 and TRBJ1-2; no clear D gene. This CDR3 is 14 amino acids long. CDR1 is SGDLS, CDR2 YYNGEE, per germline. Trimming removed 3 bases at V and 4 bases at J, with 13 bases between. CDR3 bases: TGTGCCAGCAGCGCCACTTTCTATGGCTATGGCTACACCTTC. It is translated as CASSATFYGYGYTF.

This sequence joins TRBV4-2 and TRBJ2-4, with D perhaps TRBD2 (5 bases). The CDR3 runs 15 residues. V was cut by 0 bases and J by 3 bases, with 9 bases left in between. The V gene's germline CDR1 is LGHNA and CDR2 YNFKEQ. In DNA form, the CDR3 reads TGTGCCAGCAGCCAAGAGGATAGCGACAAAAACATTCAGTACTTC. Translating gives CASSQEDSDKNIQYF.

The J gene is TRBJ2-7, the V gene TRBV5-5; 7 bases fit TRBD1. Trimming cost V 5 bases and J 0 bases; bases outside gene matches: 5. The CDR3 is 14 residues long. In germline, CDR1 is SGHKS, CDR2 YYEKEE (reference sequence). CDR3 in DNA: TGTGCCAGCAGACAGTCAGGGGGCTCCTACGAGCAGTACTTC. Its translation: CASRQSGGSYEQYF.

This rearrangement joins TRBV12-3 or TRBV12-4 to TRBJ1-2; 7 bases align to TRBD1. With V trimmed by 1 base and J by 8 bases, 4 bases remained unmatched. This CDR3 region has 13 residues. The CDR3 reads CASSLGTGLGYTF. The CDR3 nucleotides are TGTGCCAGCAGTTTAGGGACAGGCCTAGGCTACACCTTC.

This chain links TRBV3-1 (or the pseudogene TRBV3-2) with TRBJ2-7; D is unresolved. The CDR3 consists of 12 residues. Germline loops: CDR1 LGHDT, CDR2 YNNKEL (reference sequence). The germline V and J ends were trimmed by 5 bases and 6 bases, with 11 bases remaining between them. The CDR3 here is CASSSSPREQYF. The CDR3 bases are TGTGCCAGCAGCTCTTCACCGCGCGAGCAGTACTTC.

This chain connects TRBV12-5 to TRBJ2-2; no clear D gene. The V and J ends lost 2 bases and 8 bases respectively, with 9 bases between them. The germline CDR1 and CDR2 sequences are LGHNT and FRNRAP. CDR3 length: 13 residues. The CDR3 spells CASGLPSGGELFF. DNA for the CDR3: TGTGCTAGTGGTTTGCCCTCCGGGGGGGAGCTGTTTTTT.

This chain joins TRBV29-1 and TRBJ2-7, with D possibly TRBD2 on 5 matching bases. Per germline, CDR1 SQVTM and CDR2 ANQGSEA. This CDR3 is 13 amino acids long. Trimming took off 7 bases at V and 7 bases at J, with 20 bases between the two ends. CDR3 in amino acids: CSAGLQSGGEQYF. CDR3 bases: TGCAGCGCTGGACTCCAATCTGGCGGGGAGCAGTACTTC.